This entry features one T cell receptor beta chain sequence. The data were taken from a study of blood T cell repertoires in COVID-19. Looking at the study overall: Samples came from the United States, Italy and Spain, spanning acute and convalescent COVID-19. Sources were T cells, B-cell-depleted T cells, or PBMCs; the material itself was cDNA or gDNA.

The CDR3 is 15 amino acids. Trimming left V 8 bases short and J 7 bases short, with 20 bases between. The germline V gene encodes CDR1 LNHDA and CDR2 SQIVND (reference sequence). The table came from immunoSEQ multiplex PCR; TCRdb's copy has only in-frame clones and leaves some out. The repertoire consists of approximately 85,000 clones, with roughly 88% occurring once and the leading ten covering 25% to 30%. The J gene is TRBJ1-4, the V gene TRBV19, with a weak D call TRBD1 (6 bases). The TCR was taken from a middle-aged man with active or convalescent COVID-19. Sequenced input: peripheral blood. The CDR3 reads CASLPDRQGGEKLFF. The CDR3 DNA reads TGTGCCAGTCTACCGGACAGACAAGGGGGTGAAAAACTGTTTTTT.